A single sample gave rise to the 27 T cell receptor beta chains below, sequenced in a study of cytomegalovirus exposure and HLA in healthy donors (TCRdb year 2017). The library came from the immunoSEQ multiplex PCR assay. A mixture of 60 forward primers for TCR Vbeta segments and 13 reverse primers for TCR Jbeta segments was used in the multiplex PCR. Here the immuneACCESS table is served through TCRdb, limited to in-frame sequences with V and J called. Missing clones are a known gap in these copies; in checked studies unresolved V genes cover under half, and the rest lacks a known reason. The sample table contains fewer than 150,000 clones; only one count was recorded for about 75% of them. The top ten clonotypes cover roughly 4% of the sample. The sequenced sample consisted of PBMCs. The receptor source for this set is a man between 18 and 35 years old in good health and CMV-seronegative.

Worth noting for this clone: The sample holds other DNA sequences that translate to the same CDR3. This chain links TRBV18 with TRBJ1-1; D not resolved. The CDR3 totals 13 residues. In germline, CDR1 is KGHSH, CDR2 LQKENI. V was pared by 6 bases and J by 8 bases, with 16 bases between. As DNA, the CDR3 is TGTGCCAGCTCCCCCCCCGAGGAAACCGAAGCTTTCTTT. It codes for CASSPPEETEAFF.

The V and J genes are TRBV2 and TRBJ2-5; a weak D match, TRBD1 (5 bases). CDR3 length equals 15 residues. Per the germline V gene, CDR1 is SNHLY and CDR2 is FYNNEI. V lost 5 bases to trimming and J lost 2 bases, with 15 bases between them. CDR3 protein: CASSRQGGQQETQYF. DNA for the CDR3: TGTGCCAGCAGTCGCCAGGGTGGACAACAAGAGACCCAGTACTTC.

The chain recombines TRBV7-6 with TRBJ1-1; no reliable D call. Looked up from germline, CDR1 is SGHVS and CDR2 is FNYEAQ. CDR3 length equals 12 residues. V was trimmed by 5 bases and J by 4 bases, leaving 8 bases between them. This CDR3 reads CASSPGITEAFF. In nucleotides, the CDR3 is TGTGCCAGCAGCCCGGGGATCACTGAAGCTTTCTTT.

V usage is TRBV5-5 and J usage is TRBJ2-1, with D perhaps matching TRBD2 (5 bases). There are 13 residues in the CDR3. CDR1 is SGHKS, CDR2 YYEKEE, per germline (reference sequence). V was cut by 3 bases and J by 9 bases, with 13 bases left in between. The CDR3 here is CASSSTTEAEQFF. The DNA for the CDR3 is TGTGCCAGCAGCTCGACCACGGAGGCTGAGCAGTTCTTC.

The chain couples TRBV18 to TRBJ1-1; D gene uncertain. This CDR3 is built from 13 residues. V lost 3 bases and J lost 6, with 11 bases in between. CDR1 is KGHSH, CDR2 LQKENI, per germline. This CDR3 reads CASSPDLGAEAFF. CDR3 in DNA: TGTGCCAGCTCACCCGATCTCGGGGCTGAAGCTTTCTTT.

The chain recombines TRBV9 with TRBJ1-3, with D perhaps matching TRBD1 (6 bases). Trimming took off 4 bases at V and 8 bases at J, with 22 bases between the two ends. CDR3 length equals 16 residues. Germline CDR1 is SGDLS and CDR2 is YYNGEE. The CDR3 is CASSLSLGAGRDTIYF. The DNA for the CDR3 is TGTGCCAGCAGCCTCTCCCTGGGGGCAGGGAGAGACACCATATATTTT.

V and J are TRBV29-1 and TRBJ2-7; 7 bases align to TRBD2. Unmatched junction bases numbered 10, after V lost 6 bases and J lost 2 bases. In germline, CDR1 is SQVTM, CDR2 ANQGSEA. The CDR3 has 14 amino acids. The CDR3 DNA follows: TGCAGCGTCCGACAGCGGGAAGACACCTACGAGCAGTACTTC. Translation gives CSVRQREDTYEQYF.

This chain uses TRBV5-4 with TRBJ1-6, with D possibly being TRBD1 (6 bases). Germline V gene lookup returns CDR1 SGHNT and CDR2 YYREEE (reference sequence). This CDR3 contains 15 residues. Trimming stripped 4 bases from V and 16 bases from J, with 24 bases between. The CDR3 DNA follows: TGTGCCAGCAGCGGACGGTATGGGGGCTCCCCCCAACTCCACTTT. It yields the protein CASSGRYGGSPQLHF.

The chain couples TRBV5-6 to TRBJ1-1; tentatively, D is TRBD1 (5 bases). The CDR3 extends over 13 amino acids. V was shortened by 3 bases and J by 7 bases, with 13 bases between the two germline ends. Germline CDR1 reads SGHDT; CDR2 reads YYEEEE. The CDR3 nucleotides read TGTGCCAGCAGCTCTCCGGGACTCCATGAAGCTTTCTTT. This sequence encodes CASSSPGLHEAFF.

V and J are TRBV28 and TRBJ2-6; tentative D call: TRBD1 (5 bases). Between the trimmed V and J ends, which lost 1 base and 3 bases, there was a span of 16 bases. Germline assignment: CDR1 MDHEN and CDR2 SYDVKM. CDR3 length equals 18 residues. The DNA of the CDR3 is TGTGCCAGCAGTTTATTTGGGTCAGGGAATGGTGGGGCCAACGTCCTGACTTTC. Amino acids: CASSLFGSGNGGANVLTF.

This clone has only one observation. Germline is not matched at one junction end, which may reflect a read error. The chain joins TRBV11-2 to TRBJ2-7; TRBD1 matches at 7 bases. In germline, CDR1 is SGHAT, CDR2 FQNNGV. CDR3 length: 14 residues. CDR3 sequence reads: CASSLVTGVYEQYF. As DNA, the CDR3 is TGTGCCAGCAGTTTAGTAACAGGGGTTTACGAGCAGTACTTC.

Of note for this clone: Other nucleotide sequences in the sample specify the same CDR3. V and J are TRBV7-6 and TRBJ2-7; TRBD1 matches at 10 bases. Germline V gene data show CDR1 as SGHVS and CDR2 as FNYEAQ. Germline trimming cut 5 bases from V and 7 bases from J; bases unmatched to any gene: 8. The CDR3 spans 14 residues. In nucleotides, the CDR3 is TGTGCCAGCAGCAGCAGACAGGGGGCGGAAGAGCAGTACTTC. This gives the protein CASSSRQGAEEQYF.

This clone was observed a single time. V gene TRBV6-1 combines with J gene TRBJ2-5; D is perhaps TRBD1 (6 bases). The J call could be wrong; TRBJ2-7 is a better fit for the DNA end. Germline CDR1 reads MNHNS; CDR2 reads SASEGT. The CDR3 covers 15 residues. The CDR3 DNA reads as TGTGCCAGCAGTCCTCGGACAGCGAGCTCCTACGAGCAGTACTTC. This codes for CASSPRTASSYEQYF.

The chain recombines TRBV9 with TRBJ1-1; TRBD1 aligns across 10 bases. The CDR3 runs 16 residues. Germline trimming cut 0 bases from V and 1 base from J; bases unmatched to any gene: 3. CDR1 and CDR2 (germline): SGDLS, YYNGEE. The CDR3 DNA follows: TGTGCCAGCAGCGTAGGACAGGGGGCTTGGAACACTGAAGCTTTCTTT. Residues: CASSVGQGAWNTEAFF.

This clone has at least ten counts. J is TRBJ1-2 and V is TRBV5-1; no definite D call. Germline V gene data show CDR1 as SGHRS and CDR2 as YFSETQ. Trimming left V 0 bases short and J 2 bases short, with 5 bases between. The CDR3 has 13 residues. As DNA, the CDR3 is TGCGCCAGCAGCTTGGGCGGGAACTATGGCTACACCTTC. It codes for CASSLGGNYGYTF.

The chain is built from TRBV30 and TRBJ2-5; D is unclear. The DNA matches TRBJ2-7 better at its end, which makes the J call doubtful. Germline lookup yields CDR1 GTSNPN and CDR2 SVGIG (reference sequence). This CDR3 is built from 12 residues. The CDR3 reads CAWSVLLSEQYF. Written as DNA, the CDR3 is TGTGCCTGGAGTGTTCTCCTCAGCGAGCAGTACTTC.

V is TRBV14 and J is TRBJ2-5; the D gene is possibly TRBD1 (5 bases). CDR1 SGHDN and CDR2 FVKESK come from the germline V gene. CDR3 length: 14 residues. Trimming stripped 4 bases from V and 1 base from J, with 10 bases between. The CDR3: CASSLRRAQETQYF. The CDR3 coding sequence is TGTGCCAGCAGCCTCCGCAGGGCCCAAGAGACCCAGTACTTC.

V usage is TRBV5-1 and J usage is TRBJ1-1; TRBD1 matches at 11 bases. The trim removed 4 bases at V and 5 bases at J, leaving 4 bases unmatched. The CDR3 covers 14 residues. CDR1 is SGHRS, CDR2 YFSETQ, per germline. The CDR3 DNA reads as TGCGCCAGCAGCATGGGACAGGGGGGAACTGAAGCTTTCTTT. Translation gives CASSMGQGGTEAFF.

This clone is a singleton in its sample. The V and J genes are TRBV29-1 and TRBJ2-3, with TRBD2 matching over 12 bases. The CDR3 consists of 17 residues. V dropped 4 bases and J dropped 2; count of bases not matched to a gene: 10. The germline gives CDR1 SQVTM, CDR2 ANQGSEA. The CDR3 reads CSVAPFGLAGSTDTQYF. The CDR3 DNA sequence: TGCAGCGTTGCCCCTTTTGGACTAGCGGGGTCCACAGATACGCAGTATTTT.

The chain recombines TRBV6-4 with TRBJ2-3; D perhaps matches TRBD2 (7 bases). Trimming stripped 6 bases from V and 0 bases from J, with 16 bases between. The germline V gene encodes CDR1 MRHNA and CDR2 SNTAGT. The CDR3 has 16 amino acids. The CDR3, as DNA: TGTGCCAGCAGCCCACAGGGAGGGATTAGCACAGATACGCAGTATTTT. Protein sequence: CASSPQGGISTDTQYF.

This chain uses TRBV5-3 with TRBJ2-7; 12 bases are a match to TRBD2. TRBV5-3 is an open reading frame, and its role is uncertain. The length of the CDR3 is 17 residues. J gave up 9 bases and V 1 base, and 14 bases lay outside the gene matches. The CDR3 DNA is TGTGCCAGAAGCTTGATAGGGGTGACTAGCGGGGGTAGAGGGCAGTACTTC. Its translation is CARSLIGVTSGGRGQYF.

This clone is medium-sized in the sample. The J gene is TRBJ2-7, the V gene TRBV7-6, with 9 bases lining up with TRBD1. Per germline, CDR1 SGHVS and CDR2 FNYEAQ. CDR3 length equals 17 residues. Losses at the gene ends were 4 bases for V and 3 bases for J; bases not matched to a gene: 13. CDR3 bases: TGTGCCAGCAGCTCGGATACCGGGACAGGGTGGGACTACGAGCAGTACTTC. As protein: CASSSDTGTGWDYEQYF.

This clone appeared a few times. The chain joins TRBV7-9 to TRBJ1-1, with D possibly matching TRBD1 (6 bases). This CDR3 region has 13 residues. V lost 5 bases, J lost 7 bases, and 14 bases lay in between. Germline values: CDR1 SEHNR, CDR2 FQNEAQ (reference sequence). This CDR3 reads CASSPRGGDEAFF. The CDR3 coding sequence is TGTGCCAGCAGCCCTAGGGGGGGGGATGAAGCTTTCTTT.

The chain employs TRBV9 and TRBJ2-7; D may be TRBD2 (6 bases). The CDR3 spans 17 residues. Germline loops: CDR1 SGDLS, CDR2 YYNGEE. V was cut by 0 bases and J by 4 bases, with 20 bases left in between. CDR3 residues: CASSVGERGGSLYEQYF. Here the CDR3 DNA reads TGTGCCAGCAGCGTAGGGGAAAGGGGAGGTTCCTTGTACGAGCAGTACTTC.

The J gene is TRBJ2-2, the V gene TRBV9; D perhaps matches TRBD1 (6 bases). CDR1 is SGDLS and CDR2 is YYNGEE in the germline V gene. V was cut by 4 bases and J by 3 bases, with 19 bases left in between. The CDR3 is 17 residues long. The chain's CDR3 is CASSSRSGGYYTGELFF. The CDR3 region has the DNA TGTGCCAGCAGCTCAAGAAGTGGGGGCTACTACACCGGGGAGCTGTTTTTT.

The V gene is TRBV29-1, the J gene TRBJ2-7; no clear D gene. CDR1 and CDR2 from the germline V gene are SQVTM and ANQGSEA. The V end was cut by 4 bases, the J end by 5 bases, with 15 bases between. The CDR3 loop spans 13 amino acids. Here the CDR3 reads CSVAYRLENEQYF. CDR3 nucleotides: TGCAGCGTTGCTTATAGACTGGAGAACGAGCAGTACTTC.

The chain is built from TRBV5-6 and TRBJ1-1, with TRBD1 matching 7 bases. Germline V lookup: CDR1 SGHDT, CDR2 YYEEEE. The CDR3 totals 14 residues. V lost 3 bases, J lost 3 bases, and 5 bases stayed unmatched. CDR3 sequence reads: CASSSPGQYTEAFF. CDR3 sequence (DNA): TGTGCCAGCAGCTCTCCGGGACAGTACACTGAAGCTTTCTTT.